Following are 31 T cell receptor beta chains from one sample sequenced in a study of blood T cells in healthy people across ages. Primed by a sample-barcoded 5' primer and a J-beta primer mix, a second PCR proceeded for roughly 7 to 11 cycles. TCRdb re-called the 5' RACE reads through MiXCR, storing one row per CDR3 protein. In the table there are around 1,500,000 distinct CDR3 sequences, roughly 30% of which are singletons. The material sequenced was blood. The receptors derive from a woman aged 25 to 39 in good health.

The chain recombines TRBV25-1 with TRBJ2-1; the match to TRBD2 covers 14 bases. The trim removed 3 bases at V and 14 bases at J, leaving 9 bases unmatched. This CDR3 has 15 residues. The germline V gene encodes CDR1 MGHDK and CDR2 SYGVNS. CDR3 sequence (DNA): TGTGCCAGCAGTGAGTCGGGACTAGCGGGAGCCGGGGAGTTCTTC. This sequence encodes CASSESGLAGAGEFF.

This clonotype was recorded at least ten times. The chain uses TRBV12-3 or TRBV12-4 and TRBJ2-7; TRBD1 agrees at 7 bases. The CDR3 length is 14 residues. V trimming: 5 bases; J trimming: 2 bases; junction bases outside the gene matches: 6. The CDR3 sequence: CASSTRTGTYEQYF. As DNA, the CDR3 is TGTGCCAGCAGTACTCGGACAGGAACCTACGAGCAGTACTTC.

V and J are TRBV20-1 and TRBJ2-1; 14 bases are a match to TRBD2. The germline V gene encodes CDR1 DFQATT and CDR2 SNEGSKA (reference sequence). The CDR3 contains 16 residues. The V segment lost 3 bases and the J segment 6 bases; nucleotides outside the gene matches: 7. This CDR3 is CSASGGLAGGVNEQFF. DNA of the CDR3: TGCAGTGCTAGTGGTGGACTAGCGGGAGGAGTCAATGAGCAGTTCTTC.

This clonotype was counted many times. The chain's CDR3 is CAISRPPGVLQETQYF. The CDR3 DNA reads TGTGCCATCAGCCGTCCTCCAGGGGTTCTCCAAGAGACCCAGTACTTC. The chain couples TRBV10-3 to TRBJ2-5, with D maybe TRBD1 (6 bases). Trimming removed 6 bases at V and 1 base at J, with 18 bases between. CDR3 size: 16 residues. Germline V gives CDR1 ENHRY, CDR2 SYGVKD.

The gene calls are TRBV14 and TRBJ2-1; D may be TRBD2 (6 bases). Germline CDR1 reads SGHDN; CDR2 reads FVKESK. This CDR3 region has 13 residues. V lost 1 base and J lost 9, with 10 bases in between. The CDR3 reads CASSQVPGVEQFF. The CDR3, as DNA: TGTGCCAGCAGCCAAGTACCGGGAGTTGAGCAGTTCTTC.

This clonotype was seen a handful of times. V gene TRBV10-3 combines with J gene TRBJ2-1, with 8 bases matching TRBD2. Unmatched junction bases numbered 16, after V lost 6 bases and J lost 6 bases. The CDR3 runs to 17 residues. Per germline, CDR1 ENHRY and CDR2 SYGVKD. In nucleotides, the CDR3 is TGTGCCATCAGGGATGGTAGCGGGACCTCAGATCCCAATGAGCAGTTCTTC. Its translation: CAIRDGSGTSDPNEQFF.

V and J are TRBV12-3 or TRBV12-4 and TRBJ2-5; 7 nucleotides agree with TRBD1. V shed 3 bases and J 11 bases; nucleotides not matched to a gene: 15. The CDR3 has 15 residues. This CDR3 is CASSFRTGDTTEQYF. CDR3 DNA: TGTGCCAGCAGTTTCAGAACAGGGGATACCACAGAGCAGTACTTC.

Many counts were recorded for this clonotype. This chain joins TRBV9 and TRBJ1-5; D is uncertain. The CDR3 runs 15 residues. V was clipped by 4 bases and J by 0 bases, with 11 bases between them. Per the germline V gene, CDR1 is SGDLS and CDR2 is YYNGEE. CDR3 sequence: CASSPGPYSNQPQHF. The CDR3 region has the DNA TGTGCCAGCAGCCCCGGGCCATATAGCAATCAGCCCCAGCATTTT.

The rearrangement links TRBV3-1 to TRBJ1-2; D is possibly TRBD1 (5 bases). The V gene's germline CDR1 is LGHDT and CDR2 YNNKEL (reference sequence). V shed 5 bases and J shed 6 bases, with 16 bases lying between them. CDR3 length equals 14 residues. The chain's CDR3 is CASSKGTGADGYTF. The CDR3 nucleotides read TGTGCCAGCAGCAAGGGGACGGGAGCTGATGGCTACACCTTC.

This clonotype was recorded once. The V gene is TRBV2, the J gene TRBJ2-3; D is unclear. Per germline, CDR1 SNHLY and CDR2 FYNNEI. V was trimmed by 8 bases and J by 6 bases, leaving 15 bases between them. There are 13 residues in the CDR3. Here the CDR3 reads CASPYPWADTQYF. The CDR3 coding sequence is TGTGCCAGCCCATACCCTTGGGCGGATACGCAGTATTTT.

A word on this clonotype: A read error may explain this, as a much larger clone is one base away. V is TRBV20-1 and J is TRBJ2-5; 10 bases are a match to TRBD2. Germline CDR1 is DFQATT and CDR2 is SNEGSKA (reference sequence). This CDR3 spans 16 amino acids. CDR3 DNA: TGCAGTGCTCCCCGTGGTAGCGGGGGGATAAGCGAGACCCGGTACTTC. Residues: CSAPRGSGGISETRYF.

The table lists this clonotype with many counts. This sequence joins TRBV7-2 and TRBJ1-2, with D unclear. The CDR3 loop spans 14 amino acids. Trimming cost V 1 base and J 1 base, with 7 bases left between them. Looked up from germline, CDR1 is SGHTA and CDR2 is FQGNSA. The CDR3 sequence is CASSLVASNYGYTF. DNA of the CDR3: TGTGCCAGCAGCTTAGTTGCCAGTAACTATGGCTACACCTTC.

The CDR3 spells CASSLSGLGQGSKPQHF. Here the CDR3 DNA reads TGTGCCAGCAGTTTGTCCGGGTTAGGACAGGGGTCAAAGCCCCAGCATTTT. This chain uses TRBV28 with TRBJ1-5; 9 bases match TRBD1. This CDR3 contains 17 residues. Germline V gene lookup returns CDR1 MDHEN and CDR2 SYDVKM. V dropped 3 bases and J dropped 8; count of bases not matched to a gene: 14. Using reference TRBV28 and TRBJ1-5 for the parts outside the CDR3, the full variable domain is DVKVTQSSRYLVKRTGEKVFLECVQDMDHENMFWYRQDPGLGLRLIYFSYDVKMKEKGDIPEGYSVSREKKERFSLILESASTNQTSMYLCASSLSGLGQGSKPQHFGDGTRLSIL.

The rearrangement joins TRBV27 to TRBJ2-1; 15 positions match TRBD2. The J segment lost 4 bases and the V segment lost 6 bases, leaving 10 bases of the junction unmatched. Germline V gives CDR1 MNHEY, CDR2 SMNVEV (reference sequence). The CDR3 has 18 residues. The CDR3 region is CASSPRGTSGGKYNEQFF. CDR3 nucleotide sequence: TGTGCCAGCAGCCCTAGGGGGACTAGCGGGGGGAAATACAATGAGCAGTTCTTC.

This chain links TRBV25-1 with TRBJ1-2; possible D gene TRBD1, 6 bases. CDR3 size: 15 residues. V lost 1 base to trimming and J lost 3 bases, with 12 bases between them. Per germline, CDR1 MGHDK and CDR2 SYGVNS. As DNA, the CDR3 is TGTGCCAGCAGTGAATCAAAACAGGGCGACTATGGCTACACCTTC. Its protein is CASSESKQGDYGYTF.

This chain uses TRBV10-3 with TRBJ2-1, with a weak D call TRBD2 (6 bases). The CDR3 is 13 amino acids. The V and J ends lost 11 bases and 8 bases respectively, with 19 bases between them. Per germline, CDR1 ENHRY and CDR2 SYGVKD. The CDR3 DNA sequence: TGTGCCTCCGCGGGGCGCGCATCCGATGAGCAGTTCTTC. This encodes CASAGRASDEQFF.

This clonotype was seen more than once but under ten times. The chain carries TRBV7-2 and TRBJ2-1; maybe TRBD2 (7 bases). V was cut by 4 bases and J by 9 bases, with 13 bases left in between. Germline CDR1 and CDR2: SGHTA and FQGNSA. This CDR3 region has 13 residues. Here the CDR3 reads CASSWGRESEQFF. CDR3 in DNA: TGTGCCAGCAGCTGGGGGCGGGAGAGTGAGCAGTTCTTC.

This clonotype appeared a few times. The V gene is TRBV28, the J gene TRBJ1-2, with 7 bases matching TRBD1. CDR3 size: 13 residues. V was pared by 5 bases and J by 8 bases, with 8 bases of the junction left unmatched. The germline gives CDR1 MDHEN, CDR2 SYDVKM. The CDR3 DNA reads as TGTGCCAGCAGTGTACAGGGGAGGATAGGCTACACCTTC. It codes for CASSVQGRIGYTF.

The CDR3 sequence: CASRTGTSGYTF. The CDR3 bases are TGTGCCAGCAGAACAGGGACGAGTGGCTACACCTTC. The genes are TRBV6-2 or TRBV6-3 and TRBJ1-2, with D tentatively TRBD1 (6 bases). CDR1 is MNHEY and CDR2 is SVGEGT in the germline V gene. The CDR3 consists of 12 residues. The V gene lost 6 bases and the J gene lost 7 bases, with 12 bases spanning the gap.

This clonotype was picked up a small number of times. V and J are TRBV12-3 or TRBV12-4 and TRBJ2-2, with 10 bases identical to TRBD2. V dropped 10 bases and J dropped 4; count of bases not matched to a gene: 6. The CDR3 covers 14 residues. CDR3 bases: TGTGCCACCCGGTCTAGCGGGAGCACCGGGGAGCTGTTTTTT. Protein: CATRSSGSTGELFF.

Comments on this clonotype: Germline is not matched at one junction end, which may reflect a read error. In DNA form, the CDR3 reads TGTACCAGCAGCCACAGGGGGCAGGGTGGCTACACCTTC. This codes for CTSSHRGQGGYTF. V is TRBV14 and J is TRBJ1-2, with 9 bases that match TRBD1. CDR3 length: 13 amino acids. Germline assignment: CDR1 SGHDN and CDR2 FVKESK.

This clonotype was recorded a few times. V usage is TRBV20-1 and J usage is TRBJ2-1; the D is unclear. V was shortened by 4 bases and J by 1 base, with 14 bases between the two germline ends. Germline CDR1 reads DFQATT; CDR2 reads SNEGSKA (reference sequence). The CDR3 extends over 15 amino acids. The CDR3 is CSAKQSEVSYNEQFF. The CDR3 coding sequence is TGCAGTGCTAAGCAAAGCGAAGTTTCCTACAATGAGCAGTTCTTC.

Comment on this clonotype: It may be a read error: a sequence one base away is much more abundant. The chain employs TRBV6-2 or TRBV6-3 and TRBJ2-6; D is uncertain. This CDR3 is 17 amino acids long. Germline lookup yields CDR1 MNHEY and CDR2 SVGEGT. The CDR3 nucleotides read TGTGCCAGCAGTTATTCGGCAAGGGAAGAACTCGCCAACGTCCGGACTTTC. Amino acid sequence: CASSYSAREELANVRTF.

This clonotype was counted a few times. The chain carries TRBV13 and TRBJ2-5; 7 bases agree with TRBD1. CDR1 PRHDT and CDR2 FYEKMQ come from the germline V gene (reference sequence). Trimming took 2 bases from V and 2 from J; bases not matched to a gene: 5. The CDR3 consists of 15 residues. Here the CDR3 reads CASSLISRGQETQYF. CDR3 in DNA: TGTGCCAGCAGCTTAATCTCCAGGGGGCAAGAGACCCAGTACTTC. The whole variable domain, filled in from reference TRBV13 and TRBJ2-5, reads AAGVIQSPRHLIKEKRETATLKCYPIPRHDTVYWYQQGPGQDPQFLISFYEKMQSDKGSIPDRFSAQQFSDYHSELNMSSLELGDSALYFCASSLISRGQETQYFGPGTRLLVL.

This clonotype has a handful of counts. V usage is TRBV20-1 and J usage is TRBJ2-7, with D hard to call. Germline V gene data show CDR1 as DFQATT and CDR2 as SNEGSKA (reference sequence). V dropped 1 base and J dropped 7 bases, with 14 bases sitting between them. The CDR3 runs to 13 residues. CDR3 sequence: CSARAPGLSEQYF. DNA for the CDR3: TGCAGTGCTAGAGCCCCGGGCCTCTCGGAGCAGTACTTC.

This chain links TRBV12-3 or TRBV12-4 with TRBJ1-4; no reliable D call. Deletions cut 4 bases from V and 9 bases from J, with 24 bases between. The CDR3 extends over 17 amino acids. The CDR3 protein is CASSSQVARVEWKKLFF. The CDR3 DNA reads as TGTGCCAGCAGTTCCCAAGTCGCGAGGGTCGAGTGGAAAAAACTGTTTTTT.

In this sample, this clonotype turned up a few times. The chain links TRBV7-9 to TRBJ2-5; D may be TRBD1 (6 bases). Germline V gene lookup returns CDR1 SEHNR and CDR2 FQNEAQ (reference sequence). The CDR3 has 16 amino acids. V was clipped by 7 bases and J by 5 bases, with 23 bases between them. The CDR3 DNA reads as TGTGCCAGCACCGATCGCGAGGACCCTAGGGGGGAGACCCAGTACTTC. Translating gives CASTDREDPRGETQYF.

As regards this clonotype: This clone may be a read error of a much larger clone one base away. Here the CDR3 reads CASHKHDRSGYEQCF. The CDR3, as DNA: TGCGCCAGCCATAAACACGACAGGAGCGGCTACGAGCAGTGCTTC. This chain joins TRBV5-1 and TRBJ2-7; D is perhaps TRBD1 (6 bases). The CDR3 has 15 residues. The germline V gene encodes CDR1 SGHRS and CDR2 YFSETQ.

This chain uses TRBV12-3 or TRBV12-4 with TRBJ2-3, with D unresolved. V was pared by 1 base and J by 7 bases, with 12 bases between. The CDR3 runs 14 residues. Here the CDR3 DNA reads TGTGCCAGCAGTTTAGTACAGAGCGTAAATACGCAGTATTTT. It yields the protein CASSLVQSVNTQYF.

This chain connects TRBV7-2 to TRBJ2-1; D unresolved. This CDR3 contains 14 residues. V was clipped by 4 bases and J by 1 base, with 8 bases between them. The germline gives CDR1 SGHTA, CDR2 FQGNSA. The CDR3 DNA reads TGTGCCAGCAGCTCCAGAAGGTCCTACAATGAGCAGTTCTTC. Translation gives CASSSRRSYNEQFF.

The V gene is TRBV5-1, the J gene TRBJ2-4; 13 positions match TRBD2. The J segment lost 13 bases and the V segment lost 3 bases, leaving 10 bases of the junction unmatched. This CDR3 is built from 15 residues. CDR1 and CDR2 (germline): SGHRS, YFSETQ. CDR3 region: CASSSLAGGHNEQYF. The CDR3 region has the DNA TGCGCCAGCAGCTCACTAGCGGGAGGGCACAATGAGCAGTACTTC.